Each of the 3 T cell receptor beta chains below was sequenced from the same sample in a study of T-cell reconstitution after alpha-beta-depleted transplantation in children. Library preparation (for TCRbeta) was performed with unique molecular identifiers. TCRdb processed the PCR reads anew with MiXCR; each CDR3 protein has one entry. The repertoire includes 40,000 to 55,000 distinct CDR3 sequences, more than 5% of them detected once, and over 30% sits in the top ten. This specimen was PBMCs, mostly from graft donor cells, taken 60 days after TCRalphabeta/CD19-depleted stem cell transplant. The origin of the receptors is a female patient between 2 and 15 years old who had a stem cell transplant for aplastic anemia, so the T cells may come from the graft donor.

This clonotype came up many times. The chain is built from TRBV28 and TRBJ2-3; no clear D. Germline lookup yields CDR1 MDHEN and CDR2 SYDVKM. Trimming left V 2 bases short and J 6 bases short, with 6 bases between. There are 12 residues in the CDR3. The CDR3 region is CASSLGEDTQYF. The DNA for the CDR3 is TGTGCCAGCAGTTTAGGTGAGGATACGCAGTATTTT.

This clonotype appeared many times. This rearrangement joins TRBV20-1 to TRBJ2-5; TRBD1 or TRBD2 may be the D gene (6 bases each). The germline CDR1 and CDR2 sequences are DFQATT and SNEGSKA (reference sequence). V was cut by 3 bases and J by 5 bases, with 13 bases left in between. The CDR3 is made up of 13 amino acids. The CDR3 is CSARPGGQETQYF. The CDR3 bases are TGCAGTGCTAGGCCCGGGGGCCAGGAGACCCAGTACTTC.

This clonotype was seen many times. The rearrangement joins TRBV10-3 to TRBJ1-3; 8 bases are a match to TRBD1. CDR3 size: 13 residues. Germline CDR1 and CDR2: ENHRY and SYGVKD. The J segment lost 3 bases and the V segment lost 8 bases, leaving 3 bases of the junction unmatched. The CDR3 loop reads CAIGGQGGNTIYF. The CDR3 DNA is TGTGCCATCGGCGGACAGGGTGGAAACACCATATATTTT.